This TCR beta chain was obtained from a study of response to subunit inactivated influenza vaccine. Of note for this clonotype: Its antigen remains unidentified.

Each CDR3 protein is one row after TCRdb ran MiXCR on the RT-PCR reads. The sample holds about half a million distinct CDR3 sequences, over 25% seen once. Regarding the study as a whole: The authors proposed limited new T cell recruitment per seasonal influenza vaccination.

V gave up 8 bases and J gave up 10 bases, with 21 bases separating them. Germline V gives CDR1 MNHEY, CDR2 SMNVEV (reference sequence). This CDR3 comprises 14 residues. The clonotype was recovered from a man between 45 and 60 years old who received an inactivated influenza vaccine. The source was CD4+ T cells sorted from PBMCs, collected roughly 5 days after vaccination. The chain has TRBV27 and TRBJ2-1, with D perhaps matching TRBD2 (6 bases). In DNA, the CDR3 is TGTGCCAGCTTCGGGGGATCTGGTACGCGGGAGCAGTTCTTC. Translating it yields CASFGGSGTREQFF.